A single sample gave rise to the 9 T cell receptor beta chains below, sequenced in a study of a mutant IDH1 vaccine in newly diagnosed glioma (dated by TCRdb to about 2021). This sample's time point label indicates: week 11, during vaccination. Each vaccine dose was 300 ug of a 20-mer mutant IDH1 peptide in Montanide, given subcutaneously with topical imiquimod. Library method: the immunoSEQ multiplex PCR assay. Entries here come from immuneACCESS through TCRdb and include only in-frame sequences with V and J called. Some clones fail to appear in such tables; in the studies checked, an unresolved V gene covers under half of the shortfall, and the cause of the remainder is unknown. The sample profile shows under 150,000 clones; 85% to 90% of them were found once. The top ten constitute 0.5% to 0.65% of the sample. These receptors are not linked to any known antigen. The sample consisted of PBMCs, taken from a glioma patient whose treatment included an IDH1 peptide vaccine. The receptors originated from a woman between 45 and 60 years old with glioma.

This clone appeared a few times. The V and J genes are TRBV19 and TRBJ1-5; D is ambiguous. CDR3 length: 12 residues. Germline CDR1 reads LNHDA; CDR2 reads SQIVND (reference sequence). Between the trimmed V and J ends, which lost 1 base and 8 bases, there was a span of 6 bases. CDR3 in DNA: TGTGCCAGTAGTATAGCCGGAGAGCCCCAGCATTTT. It is translated as CASSIAGEPQHF.

The CDR3 loop is CASRIGGRTAGELFF. The DNA of the CDR3 is TGTGCCAGCAGGATAGGGGGGAGAACGGCCGGGGAGCTGTTTTTT. This chain uses TRBV27 with TRBJ2-2; D is possibly TRBD1 or TRBD2 (6 bases each). There are 15 residues in the CDR3. V was cut by 6 bases and J by 6 bases, with 17 bases left in between. CDR1 and CDR2 from the germline V gene are MNHEY and SMNVEV (reference sequence).

The rearrangement uses TRBV6-5 and TRBJ1-1; maybe TRBD1 (6 bases). The CDR3 extends over 14 amino acids. The germline V gene has CDR1 MNHEY and CDR2 SVGAGI. V lost 0 bases to trimming and J lost 5 bases, with 10 bases between them. The CDR3 DNA follows: TGTGCCAGCAGTTACTCGAGCAGGGGAACTGAAGCTTTCTTT. It encodes CASSYSSRGTEAFF.

The rearrangement joins TRBV7-2 to TRBJ2-1; the match to TRBD2 covers 7 bases. The trim removed 2 bases at V and 6 bases at J, leaving 16 bases unmatched. Germline V gene data show CDR1 as SGHTA and CDR2 as FQGNSA. This CDR3 comprises 18 residues. The CDR3 DNA is TGTGCCAGCAGCTTAAGGTGGCCAGCCCTAGCGGTTGGCAATGAGCAGTTCTTC. Protein: CASSLRWPALAVGNEQFF.

The chain uses TRBV4-2 and TRBJ2-7; 14 bases agree with TRBD2. Germline lookup yields CDR1 LGHNA and CDR2 YNFKEQ. CDR3 length: 18 amino acids. V gave up 1 base and J gave up 6 bases; unmatched junction bases: 11. The CDR3: CASSQARGGTSGGREQYF. The CDR3 coding sequence is TGTGCCAGCAGCCAAGCCCGAGGAGGGACTAGCGGGGGTCGCGAGCAGTACTTC.

The V gene is TRBV28, the J gene TRBJ2-7, with D possibly matching TRBD1 (6 bases). The CDR3 runs 14 residues. Between the trimmed V and J ends, which lost 10 bases and 4 bases, there was a span of 20 bases. In germline, CDR1 is MDHEN, CDR2 SYDVKM. The chain's CDR3 is CATRPPGTKYEQYF. The CDR3 nucleotides read TGTGCCACCCGTCCCCCCGGGACAAAATACGAGCAGTACTTC.

This clone was counted only a few times. This chain connects TRBV11-2 to TRBJ2-3; maybe TRBD2 (5 bases). Germline CDR1 is SGHAT and CDR2 is FQNNGV. V was cut by 5 bases and J by 6 bases, with 15 bases left in between. The CDR3 contains 14 residues. CDR3: CASSPIRGRDTQYF. The CDR3, as DNA: TGTGCCAGCAGCCCTATACGGGGTAGGGATACGCAGTATTTT.

The chain recombines TRBV9 with TRBJ1-5; D is unclear. Trimming pared 3 bases from V and 2 bases from J, leaving 9 bases between. The CDR3 covers 14 residues. The V gene's germline CDR1 is SGDLS and CDR2 YYNGEE. The CDR3: CASSDGYGNQPQHF. CDR3 DNA: TGTGCCAGCAGCGACGGGTATGGCAATCAGCCCCAGCATTTT.

The rearrangement links TRBV5-6 to TRBJ2-3, with 10 bases that match TRBD2. Germline CDR1 SGHDT, CDR2 YYEEEE. V shed 5 bases and J 3 bases; nucleotides not matched to a gene: 3. This CDR3 is built from 14 residues. The CDR3 sequence: CASSGLAATDTQYF. The CDR3 DNA is TGTGCCAGCAGTGGACTAGCGGCAACAGATACGCAGTATTTT.